This is a list of T cell receptor beta chains from one sample in a study of cytomegalovirus exposure and HLA in healthy donors. The protocol was immunoSEQ multiplex PCR, while the TCRdb copy is restricted to in-frame clones and leaves out a portion. Of roughly 200,000 clones listed, 75% to 90% are singletons. The sequenced material came from PBMCs. Receptors originate from a boy between 2 and 10 years old in good health and CMV-seronegative. Each CDR3 is given with its conserved first and last residue. D genes are given only for firm matches.

CDR3 protein: CASSPGDGTEAFF
V gene: TRBV9
J gene: TRBJ1-1
D gene: .

CDR3 protein: CASSPAPRSSYEQYF
V gene: TRBV5-4
J gene: TRBJ2-7
D gene: .

CDR3 protein: CASHGNTIYF
V gene: TRBV2
J gene: TRBJ1-3
D gene: .

CDR3 protein: CASSRGQARPGNTIYF
V gene: TRBV14
J gene: TRBJ1-3
D gene: TRBD1

CDR3 protein: CATSRQVTYEQYF
V gene: TRBV15
J gene: TRBJ2-7
D gene: .

CDR3 protein: CASGSTGGADTQYF
V gene: TRBV2
J gene: TRBJ2-3
D gene: TRBD1

CDR3 protein: CASSLGGLYEQYF
V gene: TRBV7-9
J gene: TRBJ2-7
D gene: .

CDR3 protein: CASSWTGMNTEAFF
V gene: TRBV5-5
J gene: TRBJ1-1
D gene: TRBD1

CDR3 protein: CASRSRQGAAGELFF
V gene: TRBV7-9
J gene: TRBJ2-2
D gene: TRBD1

CDR3 protein: CATSLAATDTQYF
V gene: TRBV28
J gene: TRBJ2-3
D gene: TRBD2

CDR3 protein: CASSIGWGGGNQPQHF
V gene: TRBV19
J gene: TRBJ1-5
D gene: .

CDR3 protein: CASSLAPPYEQYF
V gene: TRBV5-1
J gene: .
D gene: .

CDR3 protein: CAWRSGQRNGYTF
V gene: TRBV30
J gene: TRBJ1-2
D gene: .

CDR3 protein: CASSVGTGSGREETQYF
V gene: TRBV9
J gene: TRBJ2-5
D gene: .

CDR3 protein: CASSLEMGGANTEAFF
V gene: TRBV7-6
J gene: TRBJ1-1
D gene: .

CDR3 protein: CASSFGASGTPKETQYF
V gene: TRBV28
J gene: TRBJ2-5
D gene: TRBD2

CDR3 protein: CASKGAGGPSEQYF
V gene: TRBV2
J gene: .
D gene: TRBD2

CDR3 protein: CASSLVPPRPRVTGELFF
V gene: TRBV7-2
J gene: TRBJ2-2
D gene: .

CDR3 protein: CASSGEETQYF
V gene: TRBV11-2
J gene: TRBJ2-5
D gene: .

CDR3 protein: CAWSVGNRATEAFF
V gene: TRBV30
J gene: TRBJ1-1
D gene: .

CDR3 protein: CASSFRGADTQYF
V gene: TRBV27
J gene: TRBJ2-3
D gene: .

CDR3 protein: CASSEGQGTQYF
V gene: TRBV6-1
J gene: TRBJ2-5
D gene: TRBD1

CDR3 protein: CAWSGGGSTDTQYF
V gene: TRBV30
J gene: TRBJ2-3
D gene: TRBD2

CDR3 protein: CASNGGTYEQYF
V gene: TRBV28
J gene: TRBJ2-7
D gene: .

CDR3 protein: CASSPSTDTQYF
V gene: TRBV27
J gene: TRBJ2-3
D gene: .

CDR3 protein: CASSLWSGDTQYF
V gene: TRBV5-6
J gene: TRBJ2-3
D gene: .

CDR3 protein: CASSRGTNTGELFF
V gene: TRBV7-3
J gene: TRBJ2-2
D gene: .

CDR3 protein: CASLPVGGTGVEQFF
V gene: TRBV6-1
J gene: TRBJ2-1
D gene: TRBD1

CDR3 protein: CASSFRNPYGYTF
V gene: TRBV7-2
J gene: TRBJ1-2
D gene: .

CDR3 protein: CASRGTAAGELFF
V gene: TRBV9
J gene: TRBJ2-2
D gene: TRBD1

CDR3 protein: CASSQAEGAETQYF
V gene: TRBV4-1
J gene: TRBJ2-5
D gene: .

CDR3 protein: CSSSLGGGQFF
V gene: TRBV7-9
J gene: TRBJ2-1
D gene: .

CDR3 protein: CASSETALGGNPSGNTIYF
V gene: TRBV2
J gene: TRBJ1-3
D gene: .